This T cell receptor (beta chain) was sequenced for a study of vaccination effects on CD4 cells after COVID-19. Study-wide context: Post-vaccine specimens were collected at a median of 72 days following the second dose.

Germline assignment: CDR1 SGDLS and CDR2 YYNGEE. This CDR3 contains 16 residues. J was trimmed by 5 bases and V by 1 base; bases with no gene match: 7. As to this clone: The target antigen is unknown.

Assay: immunoSEQ multiplex PCR; the TCRdb copy retains only in-frame clones and omits some. This sample carries about 73,000 clones, roughly 73% of them seen once, and the ten largest clones take less than 2.5%. With approximately ten days of culture completed, CD4+ T cells were isolated. Either the mRNA-1273 or the BNT162b2 vaccine was given to participants as two doses. Findings and caveats of the study: Clones from infection and from vaccination both contracted markedly late after vaccination.

The chain couples TRBV9 to TRBJ2-3; 10 nucleotides agree with TRBD2. Here the sequenced sample was CD4+ T cells from PBMCs cultured without peptide, taken after COVID-19 vaccination. This receptor was identified in a human donor who received a COVID-19 vaccine. The CDR3 DNA reads as TGTGCCAGCAGCGTATTGGGACTAGCGAGTGAAGATACGCAGTATTTT. Translation gives CASSVLGLASEDTQYF.